These 30 T cell receptor beta chains originate from one sample sequenced in a study of post-analysis software for immune sequencing data. General study findings and limits: In patients, about five TRBV segments were more frequent than in controls, with TRBV5-6, TRBV5-1 and TRBV20-1 among them.

Their recognized antigens are unknown. The authors incorporated unique molecular identifiers into the TCR beta cDNA libraries. Each CDR3 protein is one row after TCRdb ran MiXCR on the PCR reads. This sample carries hundreds of thousands of distinct CDR3 sequences, approximately 33% of them seen once, and the ten largest clones take over 10%. What was sequenced was blood. The receptors derive from a girl between 5 and 17 years old with multiple sclerosis.

The chain recombines TRBV4-1 with TRBJ2-1; TRBD2 matches at 11 bases. CDR1 is MGHRA and CDR2 is YSYEKL in the germline V gene. This CDR3 comprises 16 residues. Trimming at V came to 3 bases and at J to 5 bases, leaving 6 bases not matched to a gene. CDR3 residues: CASSHPGTSGNNEQFF. The CDR3 bases are TGCGCCAGCAGCCATCCCGGGACTAGCGGAAACAATGAGCAGTTCTTC.

The sample holds a few counts of this clonotype. The V and J genes are TRBV12-3 or TRBV12-4 and TRBJ2-3, with D possibly TRBD2 on 6 matching bases. The CDR3 totals 15 residues. Between the trimmed V and J ends, which lost 7 bases and 2 bases, there was a span of 16 bases. CDR3 residues: CASTRGGATTDTQYF. The CDR3 coding sequence is TGTGCCAGCACTCGTGGCGGGGCCACCACAGATACGCAGTATTTT.

The chain recombines TRBV5-1 with TRBJ2-2; D is possibly TRBD2 (6 bases). Germline loops: CDR1 SGHRS, CDR2 YFSETQ. This CDR3 has 15 amino acids. V dropped 4 bases and J dropped 1 base, with 11 bases sitting between them. The CDR3 is CASSPGTQNTGELFF. DNA of the CDR3: TGCGCCAGCAGCCCCGGGACTCAGAACACCGGGGAGCTGTTTTTT.

This clonotype has more than one count but fewer than ten. J is TRBJ2-3 and V is TRBV20-1; D call uncertain. The germline V gene has CDR1 DFQATT and CDR2 SNEGSKA (reference sequence). Trimming removed 0 bases from V and 3 bases from J, with 10 bases in between. This CDR3 is built from 14 residues. This CDR3 is CSAREFLRTDTQYF. For the CDR3, the DNA is TGCAGTGCTAGAGAGTTCCTCAGGACAGATACGCAGTATTTT.

This chain links TRBV4-1 with TRBJ2-1; the match to TRBD2 covers 14 bases. This CDR3 is 19 amino acids long. The junction had 13 bases not matched to a gene; V was cut back by 0 bases and J by 9 bases. Germline CDR1 reads MGHRA; CDR2 reads YSYEKL. The CDR3 nucleotides are TGCGCCAGCAGCCAAGACCCGAAGGGACTAGCGGGGGTTCATGTTGAGCAGTTCTTC. It codes for CASSQDPKGLAGVHVEQFF.

The sample holds a few counts of this clonotype. V is TRBV7-2 and J is TRBJ1-1; D uncertain. V dropped 0 bases and J dropped 0 bases, with 8 bases sitting between them. Germline V gene lookup returns CDR1 SGHTA and CDR2 FQGNSA. The CDR3 loop spans 15 amino acids. The CDR3 DNA reads TGTGCCAGCAGCTTAGCTCGGGTCTTGAACACTGAAGCTTTCTTT. Its protein is CASSLARVLNTEAFF.

This sequence joins TRBV20-1 and TRBJ2-1, with D perhaps matching TRBD1 (6 bases). This CDR3 contains 14 residues. Between the trimmed V and J ends, which lost 5 bases and 3 bases, there was a span of 14 bases. CDR1 DFQATT and CDR2 SNEGSKA come from the germline V gene (reference sequence). The CDR3 DNA reads as TGCAGTGCTCATCCGGGACAAAACTACAATGAGCAGTTCTTC. Its protein is CSAHPGQNYNEQFF.

The sample holds a few counts of this clonotype. The chain has TRBV6-6 and TRBJ1-1, with a possible D match to TRBD1 (5 bases). This CDR3 is 15 amino acids long. Trimming removed 4 bases from V and 4 bases from J, with 16 bases in between. CDR1 and CDR2 from the germline V gene are MNHNY and SVGAGI (reference sequence). The CDR3 loop is CASSSGGTGFTEAFF. In nucleotides, the CDR3 is TGTGCCAGCAGTTCCGGCGGCACAGGATTCACTGAAGCTTTCTTT.

On this clonotype itself: A much larger clone lies a single base off, so this may be a read error. The chain links TRBV6-2 or TRBV6-3 to TRBJ1-4; unclear D gene. The CDR3 length is 14 residues. V lost 8 bases to trimming and J lost 7 bases, with 17 bases between them. Germline-derived CDR1 and CDR2 are MNHEY and SVGEGT. DNA of the CDR3: TGTGCCAGCTGGCAGGCGGTTGTCGCTGAAAAACTGTTTTTT. Its translation: CASWQAVVAEKLFF.

This chain joins TRBV7-9 and TRBJ2-7, with D perhaps given as TRBD1 or TRBD2 (5 bases each). Germline-derived CDR1 and CDR2 are SEHNR and FQNEAQ (reference sequence). V shed 1 base and J shed 0 bases, with 13 bases lying between them. The CDR3 is 16 residues long. This CDR3 is CASSLVGTGSSYEQYF. The CDR3 DNA reads TGTGCCAGCAGCTTAGTCGGGACGGGAAGCTCCTACGAGCAGTACTTC.

The sample holds many counts of this clonotype. J is TRBJ1-2 and V is TRBV27; TRBD1 matches 8 bases. Germline CDR1 is MNHEY and CDR2 is SMNVEV (reference sequence). With V trimmed by 6 bases and J by 3 bases, 3 bases remained unmatched. This CDR3 spans 13 amino acids. The CDR3, as DNA: TGTGCCAGCAGCCAGGACAGGGACTATGGCTACACCTTC. Protein product: CASSQDRDYGYTF.

This clonotype came up a few times. The chain has TRBV29-1 and TRBJ1-2; no clear D. Looked up from germline, CDR1 is SQVTM and CDR2 is ANQGSEA. The V gene lost 4 bases and the J gene lost 6 bases, with 15 bases spanning the gap. This CDR3 contains 13 residues. In nucleotides, the CDR3 is TGCAGCGTTGGCACAGCGGGGATCAATGGCTACACCTTC. Translated, it gives CSVGTAGINGYTF.

This clonotype was seen a few times. The chain recombines TRBV20-1 with TRBJ2-7; D remains ambiguous. The CDR3 is 14 amino acids. Germline loops: CDR1 DFQATT, CDR2 SNEGSKA (reference sequence). The CDR3 DNA reads TGCAGCGCGCAGAAGCCACTGGGCTCCTACGAGCAGTACTTC. Encoded protein: CSAQKPLGSYEQYF.

In its sample, this clonotype was seen a few times. This chain links TRBV25-1 with TRBJ2-7, with D perhaps TRBD1 or TRBD2 (5 bases each). This CDR3 has 13 residues. CDR1 MGHDK and CDR2 SYGVNS come from the germline V gene. V was clipped by 0 bases and J by 9 bases, with 12 bases between them. CDR3 in amino acids: CASSEYAGSVQYF. In DNA, the CDR3 is TGTGCCAGCAGTGAATACGCAGGGAGTGTGCAGTACTTC.

The rearrangement joins TRBV4-3 to TRBJ2-2; TRBD2 might be the D (7 bases). V was trimmed by 6 bases and J by 2 bases, leaving 25 bases between them. The germline V gene has CDR1 LGHNA and CDR2 YSLEER. The CDR3 sequence is 19 residues long. The CDR3 loop reads CASRQFSRGQAINTGELFF. The CDR3 DNA is TGCGCCAGCAGGCAATTCTCGCGGGGGCAGGCGATCAACACCGGGGAGCTGTTTTTT.

This clonotype was seen only a few times. The chain has TRBV3-1 and TRBJ2-5; D is unresolved. The CDR3 spans 13 residues. CDR1 LGHDT and CDR2 YNNKEL come from the germline V gene (reference sequence). V lost 1 base and J 3 bases, leaving 6 bases between the germline ends. CDR3 protein: CASSQGYEETQYF. Written as DNA, the CDR3 is TGTGCCAGCAGCCAAGGGTATGAAGAGACCCAGTACTTC.

This chain uses TRBV24-1 with TRBJ2-1; D possibly corresponds to TRBD2 (5 bases). The length of the CDR3 is 14 residues. V lost 3 bases to trimming and J lost 8 bases, with 13 bases between them. Looked up from germline, CDR1 is KGHDR and CDR2 is SFDVKD. The CDR3, as DNA: TGTGCCACCAGTGATAACGGGGTAGTCGATGAGCAGTTCTTC. Translated, it gives CATSDNGVVDEQFF.

The rearrangement joins TRBV4-1 to TRBJ2-5, with D perhaps TRBD1 or TRBD2 (6 bases each). The last part of the DNA fits TRBJ2-7 better; the J call may be wrong. The CDR3 extends over 16 amino acids. Germline V CDR1 and CDR2: MGHRA, YSYEKL. CDR3 sequence reads: CASSQAGRGLTYEQYF. CDR3 bases: TGCGCCAGCAGCCAAGCAGGACGGGGGCTGACCTACGAGCAGTACTTC.

The J gene is TRBJ1-5, the V gene TRBV7-9, with 7 nucleotides matching TRBD1. The CDR3 length is 14 residues. From germline, CDR1 is SEHNR and CDR2 FQNEAQ (reference sequence). V was pared by 1 base and J by 6 bases, with 3 bases of the junction left unmatched. In DNA form, the CDR3 reads TGTGCCAGCAGCTTAGAGCAGGGGGTTCAGCCCCAGCATTTT. This sequence encodes CASSLEQGVQPQHF.

This clonotype showed up just a few times. V usage is TRBV5-1 and J usage is TRBJ2-1; 9 bases are shared with TRBD1. The J segment lost 6 bases and the V segment lost 2 bases, leaving 6 bases of the junction unmatched. CDR1 SGHRS and CDR2 YFSETQ come from the germline V gene. The CDR3 consists of 15 residues. The CDR3: CASSLTGGEINEQFF. The CDR3 coding sequence is TGCGCCAGCAGCTTAACAGGGGGCGAAATCAATGAGCAGTTCTTC.

The V gene is TRBV27, the J gene TRBJ2-1, with 7 bases lining up with TRBD2. The CDR3 has 14 residues. V dropped 4 bases and J dropped 4; count of bases not matched to a gene: 4. Germline V gene lookup returns CDR1 MNHEY and CDR2 SMNVEV (reference sequence). The chain's CDR3 is CASSWGGLYNEQFF. CDR3 bases: TGTGCCAGCAGTTGGGGGGGATTATACAATGAGCAGTTCTTC.

This clonotype was counted a few times. This chain connects TRBV18 to TRBJ1-3; no reliable D call. CDR1 and CDR2 (germline): KGHSH, LQKENI. V lost 2 bases and J 7 bases, leaving 18 bases between the germline ends. CDR3 length: 16 amino acids. As DNA, the CDR3 is TGTGCCAGCTCACCAGATGGAGGGAAAAATGGGAACACCATATATTTT. Amino acids: CASSPDGGKNGNTIYF.

The gene calls are TRBV7-2 and TRBJ2-3; 8 bases are a match to TRBD2. Germline assignment: CDR1 SGHTA and CDR2 FQGNSA. The CDR3 length is 17 residues. Losses at the gene ends were 1 base for V and 7 bases for J; bases not matched to a gene: 13. As DNA, the CDR3 is TGTGCCAGCAGCTTAGTTGGCACTAGCGGAACCACGAATACGCAGTATTTT. Amino acids: CASSLVGTSGTTNTQYF. The full variable domain, with the rest looked up from reference TRBV7-2 and TRBJ2-3, is GAGVSQSPSNKVTEKGKDVELRCDPISGHTALYWYRQSLGQGLEFLIYFQGNSAPDKSGLPSDRFSAERTGGSVSTLTIQRTQQEDSAVYLCASSLVGTSGTTNTQYFGPGTRLTVL.

The chain has TRBV10-3 and TRBJ1-2; TRBD1 might be the D (5 bases). The CDR3 is made up of 12 amino acids. Germline V gene data show CDR1 as ENHRY and CDR2 as SYGVKD. V was cut by 7 bases and J by 4 bases, with 10 bases left in between. The CDR3 coding sequence is TGTGCCATCAAGGGGAACGGCTATGGCTACACCTTC. Encoded protein: CAIKGNGYGYTF.

This chain uses TRBV6-1 with TRBJ1-4; TRBD1 matches at 11 bases. Germline CDR1 and CDR2: MNHNS and SASEGT. The CDR3 has 17 residues. After removal of 0 bases from V and 8 bases from J, the junction contained 8 bases not matched to a gene. The CDR3, as DNA: TGTGCCAGCAGTGAAGCGCTTCCGGGGACAGGGGGAGAAAAACTGTTTTTT. Protein sequence: CASSEALPGTGGEKLFF.

This clonotype came up many times. V and J are TRBV7-2 and TRBJ2-3; D gene ambiguous. Deletions cut 0 bases from V and 5 bases from J, with 3 bases between. The CDR3 has 12 amino acids. Germline V CDR1 and CDR2: SGHTA, FQGNSA. The CDR3 DNA reads as TGTGCCAGCAGCTTAGCGTTAGATACGCAGTATTTT. Translating it yields CASSLALDTQYF.

V gene TRBV20-1 combines with J gene TRBJ2-1; 11 bases fit TRBD2. The germline gives CDR1 DFQATT, CDR2 SNEGSKA (reference sequence). CDR3 size: 16 residues. J was trimmed by 0 bases and V by 2 bases; bases with no gene match: 3. The CDR3 sequence: CSARKLAGDSYNEQFF. The CDR3 DNA is TGCAGTGCTAGAAAACTAGCGGGGGACTCCTACAATGAGCAGTTCTTC.

This clonotype has a handful of counts. The V gene is TRBV7-9, the J gene TRBJ2-1, with no clear D. Per the germline V gene, CDR1 is SEHNR and CDR2 is FQNEAQ (reference sequence). V was clipped by 5 bases and J by 6 bases, with 2 bases between them. The CDR3 length is 10 residues. Here the CDR3 DNA reads TGTGCCAGCAGCCGCAATGAGCAGTTCTTC. Translated: CASSRNEQFF.

This clonotype was seen more than once but under ten times. This chain joins TRBV7-2 and TRBJ2-3; 9 positions agree with TRBD2. V dropped 1 base and J dropped 1; count of bases not matched to a gene: 0. Germline lookup yields CDR1 SGHTA and CDR2 FQGNSA. The CDR3 has 15 residues. The CDR3 DNA is TGTACCAGCAGCTTAGGGACTAGCGGCACAGATACGCAGTATTTT. Protein product: CTSSLGTSGTDTQYF.

The CDR3 DNA reads TGTGCCAGCAGCAACACAGGGAAGGAGACCCAGTACTTC. This gives the protein CASSNTGKETQYF. The gene calls are TRBV9 and TRBJ2-5; weak D call: TRBD1 (6 bases). This CDR3 comprises 13 residues. V dropped 4 bases and J dropped 5 bases, with 12 bases sitting between them. CDR1 and CDR2 (germline): SGDLS, YYNGEE.